This TCR beta chain comes out of a study of cytomegalovirus exposure and HLA in healthy donors. The PCR ran on 60 Vbeta and 13 Jbeta primers. Data came from immunoSEQ multiplex PCR; TCRdb stores just in-frame clones and leaves some out. The sample lists just under 250,000 clones, roughly 80% occurring once. CDR1 and CDR2 from the germline V gene are GTSNPN and SVGIG (reference sequence). The CDR3 contains 13 residues. Unmatched junction bases numbered 5, after V lost 4 bases and J lost 6 bases. Sequenced input: PBMCs. The gene calls are TRBV30 and TRBJ2-2; 7 bases map to TRBD2. This TCR was recovered from a woman between 35 and 50 years old in good health and CMV-seropositive. The CDR3, as DNA: TGTGCCTGGAACGCGGGAGTCGCCGGGGAGCTGTTTTTT. Translating gives CAWNAGVAGELFF.